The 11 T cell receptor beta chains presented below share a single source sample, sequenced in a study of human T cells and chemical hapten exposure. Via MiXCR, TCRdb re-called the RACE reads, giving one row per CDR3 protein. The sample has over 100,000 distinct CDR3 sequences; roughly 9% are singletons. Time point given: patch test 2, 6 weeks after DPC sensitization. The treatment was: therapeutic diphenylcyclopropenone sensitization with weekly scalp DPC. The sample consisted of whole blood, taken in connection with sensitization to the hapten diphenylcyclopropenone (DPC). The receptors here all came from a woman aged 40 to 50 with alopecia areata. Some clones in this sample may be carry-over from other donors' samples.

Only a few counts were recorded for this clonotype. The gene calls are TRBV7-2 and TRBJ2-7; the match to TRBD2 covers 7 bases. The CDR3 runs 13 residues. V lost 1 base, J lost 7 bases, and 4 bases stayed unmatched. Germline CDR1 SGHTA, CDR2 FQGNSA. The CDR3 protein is CASSLDLRGEQYF. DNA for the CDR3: TGTGCCAGCAGCTTAGATCTGCGGGGGGAGCAGTACTTC.

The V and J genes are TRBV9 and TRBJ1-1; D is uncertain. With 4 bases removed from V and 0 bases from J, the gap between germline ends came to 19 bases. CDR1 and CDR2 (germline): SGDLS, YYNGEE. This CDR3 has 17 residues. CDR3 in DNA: TGTGCCAGCAGCAAAGGCCCCACGGGTCGAATGAACACTGAAGCTTTCTTT. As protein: CASSKGPTGRMNTEAFF.

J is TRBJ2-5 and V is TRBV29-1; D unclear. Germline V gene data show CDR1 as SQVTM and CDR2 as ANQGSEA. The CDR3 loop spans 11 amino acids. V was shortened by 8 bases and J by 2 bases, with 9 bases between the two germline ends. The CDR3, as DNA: TGCAGCCATACAGCGCAAGAGACCCAGTACTTC. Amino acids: CSHTAQETQYF.

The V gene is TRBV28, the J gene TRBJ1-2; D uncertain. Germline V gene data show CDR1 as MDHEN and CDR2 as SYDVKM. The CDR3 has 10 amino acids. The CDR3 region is CAAADYGYTF. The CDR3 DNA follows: TGTGCGGCGGCGGACTATGGCTACACCTTC.

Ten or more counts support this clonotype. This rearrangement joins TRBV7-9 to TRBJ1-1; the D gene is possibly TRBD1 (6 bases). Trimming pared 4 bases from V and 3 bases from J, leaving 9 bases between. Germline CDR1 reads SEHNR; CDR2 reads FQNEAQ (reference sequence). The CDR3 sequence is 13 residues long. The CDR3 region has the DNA TGTGCCAGCAGCTCACAGGGTGACACTGAAGCTTTCTTT. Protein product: CASSSQGDTEAFF.

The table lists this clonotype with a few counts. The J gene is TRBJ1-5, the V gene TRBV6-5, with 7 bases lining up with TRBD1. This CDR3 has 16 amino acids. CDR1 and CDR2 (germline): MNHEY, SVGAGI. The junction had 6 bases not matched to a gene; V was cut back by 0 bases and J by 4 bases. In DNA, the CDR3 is TGTGCCAGCAGTTACTCCGGGGCAGGGGGAAATCAGCCCCAGCATTTT. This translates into CASSYSGAGGNQPQHF.

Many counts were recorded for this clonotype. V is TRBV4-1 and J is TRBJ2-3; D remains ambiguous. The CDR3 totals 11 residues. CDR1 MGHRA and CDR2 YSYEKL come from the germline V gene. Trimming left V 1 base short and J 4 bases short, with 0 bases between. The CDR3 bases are TGCGCCAGCAGCCAAGCAGATACGCAGTATTTT. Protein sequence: CASSQADTQYF.

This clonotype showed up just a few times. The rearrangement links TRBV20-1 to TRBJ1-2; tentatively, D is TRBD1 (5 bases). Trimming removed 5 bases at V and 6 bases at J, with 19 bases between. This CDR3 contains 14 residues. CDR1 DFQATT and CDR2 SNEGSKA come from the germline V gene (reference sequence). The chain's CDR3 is CSAPQGSWRNGYTF. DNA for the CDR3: TGCAGTGCTCCTCAGGGCTCTTGGAGGAATGGCTACACCTTC.

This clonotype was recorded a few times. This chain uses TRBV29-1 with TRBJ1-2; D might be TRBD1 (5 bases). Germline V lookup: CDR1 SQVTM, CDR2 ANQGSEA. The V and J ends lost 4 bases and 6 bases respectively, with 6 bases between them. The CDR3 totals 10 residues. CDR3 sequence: CSVGGDGYTF. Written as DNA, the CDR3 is TGCAGCGTTGGAGGGGATGGCTACACCTTC.

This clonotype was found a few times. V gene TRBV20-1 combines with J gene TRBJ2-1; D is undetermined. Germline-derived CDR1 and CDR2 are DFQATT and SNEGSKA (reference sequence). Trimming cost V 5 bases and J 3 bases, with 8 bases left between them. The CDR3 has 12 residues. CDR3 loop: CSARQLYNEQFF. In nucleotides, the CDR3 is TGCAGTGCTCGTCAGCTCTACAATGAGCAGTTCTTC.

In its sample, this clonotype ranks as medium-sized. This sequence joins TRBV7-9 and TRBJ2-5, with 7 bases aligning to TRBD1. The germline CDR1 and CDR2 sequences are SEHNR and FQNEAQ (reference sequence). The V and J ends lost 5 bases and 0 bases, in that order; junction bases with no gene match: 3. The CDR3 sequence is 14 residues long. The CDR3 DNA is TGTGCCAGCAGCACACAGGGGTACCAAGAGACCCAGTACTTC. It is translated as CASSTQGYQETQYF.